The 12 T cell receptor beta chains given below trace back to one sample, sequenced in a study of cytomegalovirus exposure and HLA in healthy donors. Vbeta (60) and Jbeta (13) primers were used in the PCR. The assay was immunoSEQ multiplex PCR, and TCRdb's table has in-frame clones only and misses some. The data show about 150,000 clones, less than 80% seen once. The sample comprised PBMCs. These receptors were obtained from a man aged 30 to 45 in good health and CMV-seronegative.

The chain uses TRBV7-8 and TRBJ1-5; 8 bases line up with TRBD1. CDR1 is SGHVS, CDR2 FQNEAQ, per germline. With V trimmed by 5 bases and J by 6 bases, 15 bases remained unmatched. The CDR3 totals 17 residues. For the CDR3, the DNA is TGTGCCAGCAGCCCGCGACAGGGGAGGTCTGTAGGTCAGCCCCAGCATTTT. This gives the protein CASSPRQGRSVGQPQHF.

This chain joins TRBV6-5 and TRBJ2-7; 11 positions match TRBD2. This CDR3 comprises 15 residues. V shed 11 bases and J 0 bases; nucleotides not matched to a gene: 9. Germline CDR1 is MNHEY and CDR2 is SVGAGI. CDR3 sequence reads: CAVRTSGLSSYEQYF. The CDR3 nucleotides are TGTGCCGTTAGGACTAGCGGGCTGAGCTCCTACGAGCAGTACTTC.

The chain links TRBV28 to TRBJ1-2, with TRBD1 identical over 9 bases. The CDR3 contains 14 residues. Germline loops: CDR1 MDHEN, CDR2 SYDVKM. V dropped 5 bases and J dropped 7; count of bases not matched to a gene: 8. The CDR3 DNA reads TGTGCCAGCAGTAAAGGGGACAGGGTGGGTGGCTACACCTTC. Protein: CASSKGDRVGGYTF.

V and J are TRBV9 and TRBJ2-1; 14 bases are shared with TRBD2. V was pared by 3 bases and J by 5 bases, with 7 bases of the junction left unmatched. CDR3 size: 17 residues. From germline, CDR1 is SGDLS and CDR2 YYNGEE. CDR3 DNA: TGTGCCAGCAGCGCAACCTCGACTAGCGGGGGGGACAATGAGCAGTTCTTC. The encoded protein is CASSATSTSGGDNEQFF.

The chain uses TRBV28 and TRBJ1-5; possibly TRBD1 for D (6 bases). The ends were cut back, 2 bases at V and 6 bases at J, with 17 bases in the middle. CDR1 and CDR2 (germline): MDHEN, SYDVKM. This CDR3 comprises 16 residues. The CDR3 DNA follows: TGTGCCAGCAGTTTAATCAGGGGATTAGGAAGTCAGCCCCAGCATTTT. Encoded protein: CASSLIRGLGSQPQHF.

This rearrangement joins TRBV2 to TRBJ2-7; tentative D call: TRBD2 (5 bases). V was clipped by 8 bases and J by 3 bases, with 11 bases between them. Germline V gene lookup returns CDR1 SNHLY and CDR2 FYNNEI. This CDR3 spans 12 amino acids. The CDR3 nucleotides read TGTGCCAGCCGGGGTGCTGGCTACGAGCAGTACTTC. Protein product: CASRGAGYEQYF.

The chain links TRBV7-2 to TRBJ1-2; 8 nucleotides match TRBD1. With 5 bases clipped from V and 3 bases from J, the junction kept 8 bases outside the gene matches. This CDR3 comprises 15 residues. Germline CDR1 is SGHTA and CDR2 is FQGNSA. In DNA, the CDR3 is TGTGCCAGCAGCACCCGACAGGGGTTGGACTATGGCTACACCTTC. Residues: CASSTRQGLDYGYTF.

The chain carries TRBV6-5 and TRBJ1-1; 8 nucleotides agree with TRBD1. The J segment lost 5 bases and the V segment lost 5 bases, leaving 10 bases of the junction unmatched. The CDR3 contains 15 residues. Germline V lookup: CDR1 MNHEY, CDR2 SVGAGI. CDR3 DNA sequence: TGTGCCAGCAGTACCTCAGGGGGCGAGGGGACTGAAGCTTTCTTT. Its translation is CASSTSGGEGTEAFF.

The chain uses TRBV19 and TRBJ2-7; possibly TRBD2 for D (6 bases). Deletions cut 6 bases from V and 7 bases from J, with 13 bases between. Germline CDR1 LNHDA, CDR2 SQIVND (reference sequence). The CDR3 has 12 residues. In DNA form, the CDR3 reads TGTGCCAGTAGCCACCCCGGGGGAGAGCAGTACTTC. Translating gives CASSHPGGEQYF.

On this clone: Other nucleotide sequences in the sample specify the same CDR3. V gene TRBV7-6 combines with J gene TRBJ2-2; 8 positions match TRBD1. The CDR3 runs 16 residues. Trimming cost V 1 base and J 1 base; bases outside gene matches: 2. Germline values: CDR1 SGHVS, CDR2 FNYEAQ. The CDR3 protein is CASSLVGQGNTGELFF. CDR3 DNA sequence: TGTGCCAGCAGCTTAGTAGGACAGGGGAACACCGGGGAGCTGTTTTTT.

This clone was seen only a few times. The chain joins TRBV7-2 to TRBJ1-1; D is possibly TRBD1 (5 bases). Trimming removed 2 bases from V and 8 bases from J, with 9 bases in between. Looked up from germline, CDR1 is SGHTA and CDR2 is FQGNSA. The CDR3 is made up of 12 amino acids. The CDR3 DNA reads as TGTGCCAGCAGCTTAAATTGGGGCGAAGCTTTCTTT. It codes for CASSLNWGEAFF.

The V call is TRBV5-1, the J call TRBJ2-7; D perhaps matches TRBD1 (6 bases). The V end lost 4 bases, the J end lost 1 base, and 12 bases lay between the germline ends. The CDR3 is 14 residues long. Per germline, CDR1 SGHRS and CDR2 YFSETQ. Here the CDR3 reads CASSTGHVSYEQYF. Here the CDR3 DNA reads TGCGCCAGCAGCACGGGACATGTGTCCTACGAGCAGTACTTC. The full variable domain, its missing parts supplied by reference TRBV5-1 and TRBJ2-7, is KAGVTQTPRYLIKTRGQQVTLSCSPISGHRSVSWYQQTPGQGLQFLFEYFSETQRNKGNFPGRFSGRQFSNSRSEMNVSTLELGDSALYLCASSTGHVSYEQYFGPGTRLTVT.